This TCR beta chain was sequenced in a study of beta chain features in type 1 diabetes (dated by TCRdb to between 2018 and 2020). Study-wide context: Mean age, gender distribution, total cell number and subset yield did not differ between patients and healthy donors. In the study, TCRB repertoires of sorted circulating CD4+ T cell subsets from recently diagnosed type 1 diabetes patients were compared with those of matched healthy donors. A total of 107,917,701 sorted cells were examined across all samples, and RNA yield correlated strongly with the number of cells per subset. Regulatory and stem cell-like memory subsets were obtained from only 8 patients and roughly 8 healthy donors, while naive and central memory subsets were obtained from all 30 or so donors.

Concerning this clone itself: Its antigen specificity is not known. Base-call qualities are not available, and no considerably larger clone is one nucleotide away.

A single peripheral blood draw of approximately 120 mL on average was collected from each donor into heparinised tubes. Using a panel that included CD45RO, CCR7, CD25, CD127, CD95 and CD27, naive, central memory, regulatory and stem cell-like memory CD4+ T cells were sorted on a BD FACSAria II. Purity was above 95% for every sorted population. Right away, PBMCs were isolated by Lymphoprep density gradient centrifugation and were stained directly, with no culture step. To minimize batch effects, samples were stained and sorted in pairs, one healthy donor with one patient per experiment. V loses 5 bases, J loses 0 bases, and the germline ends lie 15 bases apart. The germline V gene (reference sequence) sets CDR1 to LNHDA and CDR2 to SQIVND. Including the terminal cysteine and phenylalanine, the CDR3 comprises 16 residues. The sequence is cut down to CDR3 DNA, 48 bases in frame from base 1. The full study reports these points: PCR may preferentially amplify shorter templates, but because patient and control samples were amplified and corrected together, any resulting skew would affect both groups equally. Because small numbers of individuals were included in the HLA sub-analyses, any influence of HLA type on TCRB rearrangement was left unresolved. Patients with type 1 diabetes made fewer insertions and deleted more nucleotides at VDJ recombination sites, implying thymic rearrangement abnormalities. Sequencing cDNA rather than genomic DNA could over-represent highly expressing activated cells, although activation and CD3 levels did not differ between groups. A moderate but significant shortening of TCRB CDR3 length was observed in type 1 diabetes patients in all four CD4+ subsets. Naive, central memory and regulatory TCRB repertoires appeared more similar among patients than among healthy donors.

The High Capacity cDNA Reverse Transcription Kit was used to reverse transcribe all of the isolated RNA, meaning that expressed TCRB transcripts were what got sequenced. Naive, central memory and regulatory T cell samples underwent deep immunoSEQ sequencing, averaging approximately 3.3 million total reads per sample. Sorted cells were lysed in RLT buffer, and RNA was extracted using DNase-treated RNeasy Micro or Mini kits according to cell number. Each cell subset was processed on its own to prevent cross-contamination, while patient and healthy donor samples were processed together. The immunoSEQ multiplex PCR was used to amplify TCRB sequences from cDNA, generating 87-bp fragments that spanned the CDR3 region. Sequencing of the amplicons was done on the Illumina HiSeq platform. From the authors' description of their analysis: PCR bias was computationally corrected using synthetic template baselines, reads within Hamming distance 2 were collapsed, and singletons that could not be merged were discarded. Reads were aligned against IMGT to assign V, D and J genes, CDR3 length and insertions or deletions at six rearrangement sites. Clonotype counts were normalized to sorted cell number within each subset before computing true diversity and Gini coefficients with the tcR R package. The overlap coefficient, calculated on TCRB nucleotide sequences, was used to quantify repertoire sharing. TCRdb retrieved this table from immuneACCESS and kept in-frame rearrangements only. Not all clones are present; in checked studies, unresolved V genes account for under half, and no reason is known for the remainder. D and trimming come from the DNA, and the V and J calls and clone size come from that table. This sample lists over 150,000 clones; about 8.5% were detected once. 0.55% to 0.75% of the sample is taken by the ten largest.

The receptor was derived from a man aged 18 to 35 in good health. This chain is built from TRBV19 and TRBJ2-3; possibly the D gene is TRBD1, per 6 matching bases. Sequencing was carried out using central memory CD4+ T cells from blood. The nucleotides read TGTGCCAGTAGTCCATACAGGGATGCTAGCACAGATACGCAGTATTTT. This encodes CASSPYRDASTDTQYF.